The entry below describes one T cell receptor (beta chain). The antigen it recognizes is unknown. Base qualities are not provided; no much larger clone lies one nucleotide away. The data originate from a study of T cells in Graves' hyperthyroidism and ophthalmopathy (dated 2019 in TCRdb). In terms of the full investigation: Peripheral blood was collected at initial diagnosis, before any treatment. The 75 to 100 discovery patients were randomly split 7:3 into training and test sets. A discovery cohort of 95 to 100 patients, about 40 with Graves' ophthalmopathy and about 58 with stable Graves' hyperthyroidism, was used to find distinguishing TCR V-J signatures. In addition, the study compared T-cell repertoires in thyroid tissue and in blood from six Graves' hyperthyroidism patients. According to the paper, TCR Vbeta CDR3 sequencing was carried out on about 140 peripheral blood samples, which came from some 41 ophthalmopathy, 80 or so hyperthyroidism and approximately 17 progressor patients. Prospective prediction of ophthalmopathy was tested in an independent validation cohort consisting of fewer than 20 hyperthyroidism patients and around 17 patients who later progressed to ophthalmopathy. After blood sampling, hyperthyroidism patients were treated with methimazole at a starting dose of 30 mg daily, and ophthalmopathy patients were treated with high-dose intravenous methylprednisolone.

V was cut back by 5 bases and J by 8 bases, leaving a gap of 13 bases between them. The germline V gene provides CDR1 SGHRS and CDR2 YFSETQ. The CDR3 contains 13 residues, cysteine and phenylalanine counted. Only CDR3 DNA is held: 39 bases, read in frame from base 1. In the ophthalmopathy patients, disease was moderately to severely active, with a Clinical Activity Score of 3 or more, a NOSPECS grade of 4 or more, and a duration of less than 3 months. Exclusion was applied to patients with uncontrolled infections, other autoimmune diseases, pregnancy or lactation. Clinical symptoms, serum thyroxine and TRAb, thyroid ultrasound, and orbital computed tomography formed the basis for the diagnoses. PBMCs were isolated from roughly 10 ml of fresh peripheral blood by Ficoll-Paque density gradient centrifugation. Trizol reagent was used to extract total RNA, and RNA quality was then checked on an Agilent 2100 Bioanalyzer.

Overall study results and their limits: Most expanded thyroid clonotypes (frequency above 0.001) were also found in blood, which suggests that blood repertoires may mirror thyroid immune responses. A model built on a 13 V-J signature distinguished ophthalmopathy from stable hyperthyroidism, reaching roughly 88% sensitivity and around 82% specificity in cross-validation and 80%/75% in testing. Sample size was not statistically predetermined, and blinding of investigators to group allocation was not performed. In validation, the model predicted progression to ophthalmopathy with over 60% sensitivity and about 72% specificity, a median of approximately 6.7 months before onset.

Amplification of TCR beta CDR3 regions was carried out from RNA transcripts. The TCR CDR3 was subjected to a first round of RT-PCR using the HTBI primer set and the Qiagen OneStep RT-PCR kit. Libraries were constructed in a second round of multiplex PCR, after which size selection and purification were carried out. The libraries were sequenced on an Illumina HiSeq2000 using paired-end 100 bp reads. As for the authors' bioinformatics: SOAPnuke was used to process the raw data, removing reads that contained adapters or uncalled bases, had a mean Phred below 15, or lacked an exact match to the constant primer or identifier. COPE v1.2.5 was used to merge the high-quality paired reads, and each unique nucleotide sequence was defined as a clonotype. MiTCR v1.1 was used to align clonotypes to the IMGT TRBV, TRBD and TRBJ reference segments. Analysis was restricted to V-J combinations with a frequency above 0.0001, which covered 99.2% of repertoires. A TCS score was defined as the ratio of F50 (clonal expansion) to E x V (chaos), with BLOSUM62-based TCRdist applied between CDR3 peptides within each V-J. Welch's t-statistics and random forest reduced 450 to 600 V-J features to roughly 13, which were used in a naive Bayes classifier (R e1071). Using fastp at Q25 and MiXCR, TCRdb reprocessed the public reads and kept productive beta chains. Every distinct CDR3 protein forms one entry, paired with its most common genes and DNA. Clone size and V and J calls follow TCRdb, not the original study. Recorded for this sample are 450,000 to 600,000 distinct CDR3 sequences; approximately 20% of them occurred a single time. Of the sample, 40% to 50% falls within the top ten clones.

Sequencing was carried out using blood. The chain was built from TRBV5-1 and TRBJ1-4, with the D segment identity uncertain. The sequence derives from a man in his forties with Graves' ophthalmopathy. The DNA sequence follows: TGCGCCAGCAGTAGGGTTAATGGAGAAAAACTGTTTTTT. Translated, this is CASSRVNGEKLFF. Outside the CDR3, residues come from the reference TRBV5-1 and TRBJ1-4 proteins, so the full variable domain is: KAGVTQTPRYLIKTRGQQVTLSCSPISGHRSVSWYQQTPGQGLQFLFEYFSETQRNKGNFPGRFSGRQFSNSRSEMNVSTLELGDSALYLCASSRVNGEKLFFGSGTQLSVL.